One sample yielded the 25 T cell receptor beta chains listed below, sequenced in a study of human T cells and chemical hapten exposure. A single record per CDR3 protein comes from TCRdb applying MiXCR to the RACE reads. The repertoire holds around 110,000 distinct CDR3 sequences, with 9% to 14% as singletons. The time point here: patch test 1, 2 weeks after DPC sensitization. Treatment noted: therapeutic diphenylcyclopropenone sensitization with weekly scalp DPC. The starting material was whole blood, obtained in connection with sensitization to the hapten diphenylcyclopropenone (DPC). The receptors were gathered from a woman aged 45-59 years with alopecia areata. Some clones in this sample may be carry-over from other donors' samples.

This clonotype was detected ten times or more. The rearrangement links TRBV3-1 to TRBJ2-5, with 8 bases that match TRBD1. The CDR3 runs 14 residues. Germline values: CDR1 LGHDT, CDR2 YNNKEL (reference sequence). V lost 4 bases to trimming and J lost 2 bases; unmatched junction nucleotides: 3. The CDR3 DNA reads as TGTGCCAGCAGCCCCTGGACAGGGCAAGAGACCCAGTACTTC. Translation gives CASSPWTGQETQYF.

This clonotype was counted between two and nine times. This chain joins TRBV28 and TRBJ1-4, with D perhaps TRBD1 (5 bases). Trimming shortened V by 1 base and J by 6 bases, and 6 bases separated the two germline ends. CDR3 size: 13 residues. Per the germline V gene, CDR1 is MDHEN and CDR2 is SYDVKM. The DNA of the CDR3 is TGTGCCAGCAGTTTATTAGGGGATGAAAAACTGTTTTTT. Translated: CASSLLGDEKLFF.

This clonotype has only a few counts. The rearrangement links TRBV3-1 to TRBJ2-3, with 11 bases lining up with TRBD2. CDR1 and CDR2 from the germline V gene are LGHDT and YNNKEL (reference sequence). This CDR3 is built from 17 residues. V gave up 3 bases and J gave up 2 bases; unmatched junction bases: 7. This CDR3 reads CASSHVTSGRYTDTQYF. The CDR3 DNA follows: TGTGCCAGCAGCCACGTCACTAGCGGGAGATACACAGATACGCAGTATTTT.

The chain joins TRBV20-1 to TRBJ2-3; 11 positions agree with TRBD1. This CDR3 has 15 residues. Germline V gene data show CDR1 as DFQATT and CDR2 as SNEGSKA (reference sequence). V lost 1 base to trimming and J lost 4 bases; unmatched junction nucleotides: 4. The CDR3 DNA sequence: TGCAGTGCTAGAGGGGGACAGGGGGTGCCAGATACGCAGTATTTT. Translation gives CSARGGQGVPDTQYF.

This clonotype was observed at least ten times. The chain has TRBV5-5 and TRBJ1-1; D gene ambiguous. CDR3 size: 13 residues. V was trimmed by 1 base and J by 8 bases, leaving 12 bases between them. The germline CDR1 and CDR2 sequences are SGHKS and YYEKEE (reference sequence). CDR3 nucleotide sequence: TGTGCCAGCAGCTTGTTTGACAATACCGAAGCTTTCTTT. Translation gives CASSLFDNTEAFF.

This clonotype was seen only once. V is TRBV7-9 and J is TRBJ2-3; 15 bases match TRBD2. This CDR3 has 17 amino acids. Germline CDR1 SEHNR, CDR2 FQNEAQ (reference sequence). With 4 bases clipped from V and 1 base from J, the junction kept 3 bases outside the gene matches. CDR3 protein: CASSSRTSGGGTDTQYF. In DNA, the CDR3 is TGTGCCAGCAGCTCACGGACTAGCGGGGGGGGCACAGATACGCAGTATTTT.

This clonotype was seen a few times. The junction does not match germline at one end; this may be a read error. Here the CDR3 reads CASSSLGASKIF. Written as DNA, the CDR3 is TGTGCCAGCAGTTCCCTTGGGGCTTCGAAGATCTTC. The chain is built from TRBV28 and TRBJ2-1; D perhaps matches TRBD1 (5 bases). Germline V gene data show CDR1 as MDHEN and CDR2 as SYDVKM. The CDR3 contains 12 residues.

This clonotype was seen more than once but under ten times. The chain links TRBV20-1 to TRBJ2-2; 9 nucleotides align to TRBD1. The CDR3 spans 15 residues. Germline loops: CDR1 DFQATT, CDR2 SNEGSKA (reference sequence). The ends lost 6 bases at V and 3 bases at J; junction bases unmatched: 8. The CDR3 sequence is CSALRRQGDTGELFF. The CDR3 nucleotides read TGCAGTGCCCTCCGAAGACAGGGGGACACCGGGGAGCTGTTTTTT.

This clonotype has more than one count but fewer than ten. For the CDR3, the DNA is TGTGCCAGCAGCCGGGACCCACAGTTCTTC. This translates into CASSRDPQFF. This rearrangement joins TRBV28 to TRBJ2-1; either TRBD1 or TRBD2 may supply D (5 bases each). The CDR3 totals 10 residues. CDR1 is MDHEN, CDR2 SYDVKM, per germline. Trimming left V 6 bases short and J 13 bases short, with 10 bases between.

Here the CDR3 reads CASSERRSPDTEAFF. Written as DNA, the CDR3 is TGTGCCAGCAGTGAACGCAGGTCCCCGGACACTGAAGCTTTCTTT. The chain carries TRBV2 and TRBJ1-1, with D hard to call. This CDR3 comprises 15 residues. Germline V gene data show CDR1 as SNHLY and CDR2 as FYNNEI. V shed 2 bases and J shed 3 bases, with 13 bases lying between them.

J is TRBJ2-3 and V is TRBV7-2; 14 bases map to TRBD2. Germline V gene sequence: CDR1 SGHTA, CDR2 FQGNSA. V shed 6 bases and J 1 base; nucleotides not matched to a gene: 3. This CDR3 comprises 16 residues. The CDR3 DNA reads TGTGCCAGCAGGGGACTAGCGGGGGCGGGCACAGATACGCAGTATTTT. Its protein is CASRGLAGAGTDTQYF.

The CDR3 DNA reads TGTGCCAGCACACAGTCCGCGAACAATCAGCCCCAGCATTTT. Protein product: CASTQSANNQPQHF. The genes are TRBV6-1 and TRBJ1-5; unclear D gene. V was trimmed by 7 bases and J by 3 bases, leaving 13 bases between them. The CDR3 sequence is 14 residues long. Per germline, CDR1 MNHNS and CDR2 SASEGT.

This chain connects TRBV28 to TRBJ2-5, with D perhaps given as TRBD1 or TRBD2 (5 bases each). V was shortened by 5 bases and J by 3 bases, with 13 bases between the two germline ends. The CDR3 loop spans 14 amino acids. Germline V gives CDR1 MDHEN, CDR2 SYDVKM. Here the CDR3 reads CASSLGPTEETQYF. The CDR3, as DNA: TGTGCCAGCAGTCTGGGACCAACGGAAGAGACCCAGTACTTC.

In its sample, this clonotype was seen many times. The chain has TRBV11-1 and TRBJ2-7; TRBD1 matches at 10 bases. Germline V gene sequence: CDR1 SGHAT, CDR2 FQDESV (reference sequence). The CDR3 extends over 14 amino acids. J was trimmed by 2 bases and V by 5 bases; bases with no gene match: 3. DNA for the CDR3: TGTGCCAGCAGCCTGGACAGGGGGGCCTACGAGCAGTACTTC. It translates to CASSLDRGAYEQYF.

This clonotype turned up a few times. This chain connects TRBV28 to TRBJ2-1; no firm D call. Trimming stripped 3 bases from V and 6 bases from J, with 0 bases between. The CDR3 runs 10 residues. From germline, CDR1 is MDHEN and CDR2 SYDVKM. CDR3 amino acids: CASSFNEQFF. For the CDR3, the DNA is TGTGCCAGCAGTTTCAATGAGCAGTTCTTC.

This clonotype was found many times. This chain links TRBV29-1 with TRBJ2-5; 7 bases match TRBD1. The junction had 3 bases not matched to a gene; V was cut back by 4 bases and J by 4 bases. CDR1 and CDR2 (germline): SQVTM, ANQGSEA. The CDR3 is 12 residues long. The CDR3 region is CSVGGGGETQYF. The CDR3 DNA is TGCAGCGTTGGAGGGGGCGGAGAGACCCAGTACTTC.

The rearrangement links TRBV6-6 to TRBJ2-1; TRBD2 matches at 8 bases. Germline trimming cut 5 bases from V and 5 bases from J; bases unmatched to any gene: 17. This CDR3 has 18 residues. Germline CDR1 and CDR2: MNHNY and SVGAGI (reference sequence). The CDR3 reads CASSLNYPGERENNEQFF. In DNA, the CDR3 is TGTGCCAGCAGTCTAAACTACCCGGGTGAGCGGGAGAACAATGAGCAGTTCTTC.

There are many counts of this clonotype. This chain connects TRBV20-1 to TRBJ1-1; the D is unclear. Trimming cost V 6 bases and J 0 bases, with 14 bases left between them. CDR3 size: 14 residues. Germline CDR1 DFQATT, CDR2 SNEGSKA (reference sequence). The CDR3 here is CSAASGIMNTEAFF. Written as DNA, the CDR3 is TGCAGTGCCGCCTCCGGAATTATGAACACTGAAGCTTTCTTT.

The chain is built from TRBV18 and TRBJ2-3; no clear D gene. Germline values: CDR1 KGHSH, CDR2 LQKENI. V was cut by 2 bases and J by 3 bases, with 9 bases left in between. The CDR3 contains 14 residues. CDR3 coding DNA: TGTGCCAGCTCACCAGTAACTCAAACAGATACGCAGTATTTT. Translated, it gives CASSPVTQTDTQYF.

The rearrangement joins TRBV7-2 to TRBJ2-3; TRBD2 matches 12 bases. Trimming removed 3 bases from V and 4 bases from J; junction bases left unmatched: 5. CDR1 SGHTA and CDR2 FQGNSA come from the germline V gene. The CDR3 consists of 16 residues. The CDR3 spells CASSLMGLAGADTQYF. The CDR3 DNA is TGTGCCAGCAGCTTGATGGGACTAGCGGGCGCAGATACGCAGTATTTT. The full variable domain, completed using reference TRBV7-2 and TRBJ2-3, is GAGVSQSPSNKVTEKGKDVELRCDPISGHTALYWYRQSLGQGLEFLIYFQGNSAPDKSGLPSDRFSAERTGGSVSTLTIQRTQQEDSAVYLCASSLMGLAGADTQYFGPGTRLTVL.

This clonotype showed up just a few times. The chain carries TRBV12-3 or TRBV12-4 and TRBJ1-4; D may be TRBD1 (5 bases). This CDR3 spans 14 amino acids. The V and J ends lost 2 bases and 8 bases respectively, with 12 bases between them. CDR3 DNA: TGTGCCAGCAGTTTATATCAGGGAGGCGAAAAACTGTTTTTT. Its translation: CASSLYQGGEKLFF.

This clonotype was recorded many times. This chain connects TRBV28 to TRBJ1-1; TRBD1 might be the D (5 bases). The CDR3 is 10 residues long. Trimming removed 7 bases at V and 9 bases at J, with 9 bases between. Germline-derived CDR1 and CDR2 are MDHEN and SYDVKM. The CDR3 DNA sequence: TGTGCCAGCATCGGGGCTCAAGCTTTCTTT. Its protein is CASIGAQAFF.

This clonotype occurred a few times. The DNA is left out, because the CDR3 cannot be placed on it with certainty; the CDR3 is given as TCRdb lists it. The rearrangement joins TRBV28 to TRBJ2-7; TRBD1, the table's D call, lacks a check against the DNA. Germline CDR1 reads MDHEN; CDR2 reads SYDVKM. The CDR3 is 13 residues long, ends included. CDR3 residues: CASSNRALWERYF.

The chain is built from TRBV28 and TRBJ1-1; weak D call: TRBD1 (5 bases). V lost 2 bases and J lost 3, with 13 bases in between. The CDR3 spans 15 residues. In germline, CDR1 is MDHEN, CDR2 SYDVKM. CDR3 DNA: TGTGCCAGCAGTTTACTCACAATCAGGGACACTGAAGCTTTCTTT. The encoded protein is CASSLLTIRDTEAFF.

The chain employs TRBV4-1 and TRBJ2-5; D call uncertain. CDR1 is MGHRA, CDR2 YSYEKL, per germline. Deletions cut 1 base from V and 5 bases from J, with 11 bases between. The CDR3 has 14 residues. The CDR3, as DNA: TGCGCCAGCAGCCAAGTTAGTGGTACCGAGACCCAGTACTTC. Translating gives CASSQVSGTETQYF.